The clone carrying this TCR beta chain showed up many times. Its antigen is currently unknown. The record originates from a study of Graves' ophthalmopathy and Graves' hyperthyroidism. This CDR3 is built from 13 residues. Trimming removed 6 bases at V and 5 bases at J, with 13 bases between. The authors isolated PBMCs from around 10 ml of fresh peripheral blood. Notes on the study in general: In blood appeared most of the expanded thyroid clonotypes whose frequency exceeded 0.001. Discriminating ophthalmopathy from stable hyperthyroidism, a 13-signature model attained a sensitivity of about 89% and a specificity of about 81%. The model's ophthalmopathy progression predictions had just under 71% sensitivity and 72.22% specificity.

TCR beta CDR3 amplification used RNA transcripts. RT-PCR was first run with HTBI primers, then multiplex PCR in a second round. TCRdb independently ran MiXCR on the multiplex PCR reads; one entry per CDR3 protein. The repertoire consists of 300,000 to 500,000 distinct CDR3 sequences, with roughly 14% occurring once and the leading ten covering approximately 7%. The source is a woman aged 18-29 years with stable Graves' hyperthyroidism. Sequencing used peripheral blood. The chain employs TRBV12-3 or TRBV12-4 and TRBJ1-1, with D possibly matching TRBD1 (5 bases). The CDR3 spells CASSPFRGTEAFF. In nucleotides, the CDR3 is TGTGCCAGCAGCCCCTTCCGGGGGACTGAAGCTTTCTTT.